This T cell receptor (beta chain) is drawn from a study of T cell responses to AZD1222 COVID-19 vaccine. Study-wide points: AZD1222 recipients seropositive at baseline numbered only six or seven. Mostly white British, mostly female donors; authors suggested clonal diversity may be underestimated. CD4 TCRs associated with vaccination spanned spike, dominating at 160-218 and 743-854.

Clones were read by immunoSEQ multiplex PCR, and TCRdb kept only the in-frame ones, dropping some. Among about 140,000 clones listed, roughly 92% were seen once. Remarks on this clone: The antigen is unknown.

V lost 0 bases and J lost 12, with 12 bases in between. The CDR3 consists of 13 residues. Germline-derived CDR1 and CDR2 are SGHNT and YYREEE (reference sequence). V and J are TRBV5-4 and TRBJ2-2; weak D call: TRBD1 (6 bases). This material consisted of peripheral blood, taken on day 0 of AZD1222 vaccination. This clonotype was sampled from an adult in good health. This CDR3 is CASSLGPRDKLFF. Here the CDR3 DNA reads TGTGCCAGCAGCTTGGGACCTCGGGACAAGCTGTTTTTT.